The entry below describes one T cell receptor (beta chain). Its antigen is currently unknown. This entry belongs to a study of shared clonotypes between healthy human individuals. The study, taken as a whole, reports: Though the depth was large, rarefaction showed that sorted-subset sequencing was incomplete. Naive CD4 clonotypes were shared across a few donors at roughly 5.3%.

Some clones are missing from TCRdb's copy, which holds only in-frame ones; the method was immunoSEQ multiplex PCR. The table includes fewer than 2.5 million clones, 93% detected once. With 3 bases clipped from V and 1 base from J, the junction kept 6 bases outside the gene matches. CDR3 length: 16 amino acids. The germline V gene encodes CDR1 LGHNA and CDR2 YNFKEQ. The sequence was obtained from a young man in good health. Some clones in this sample may be carry-over from other donors' samples. The V and J genes are TRBV4-2 and TRBJ2-7; 10 nucleotides line up with TRBD1. Specimen: naive CD4+ T cells from PBMCs. The subset here: CD45RA+ positively selected. The CDR3 loop is CASSQSPDRGSYEQYF. The CDR3 region has the DNA TGTGCCAGCAGCCAGAGCCCGGACAGGGGGTCCTACGAGCAGTACTTC.